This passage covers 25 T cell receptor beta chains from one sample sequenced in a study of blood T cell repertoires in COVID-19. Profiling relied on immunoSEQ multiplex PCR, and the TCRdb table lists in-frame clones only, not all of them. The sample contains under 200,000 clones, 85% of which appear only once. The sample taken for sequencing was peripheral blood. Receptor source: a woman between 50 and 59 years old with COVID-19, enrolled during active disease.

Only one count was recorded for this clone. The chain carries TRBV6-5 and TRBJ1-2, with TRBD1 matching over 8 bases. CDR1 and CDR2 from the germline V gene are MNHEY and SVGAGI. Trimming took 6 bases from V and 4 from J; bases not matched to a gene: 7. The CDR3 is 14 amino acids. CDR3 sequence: CASSSDRDGYGYTF. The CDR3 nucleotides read TGTGCCAGCAGCTCGGACAGGGACGGCTATGGCTACACCTTC.

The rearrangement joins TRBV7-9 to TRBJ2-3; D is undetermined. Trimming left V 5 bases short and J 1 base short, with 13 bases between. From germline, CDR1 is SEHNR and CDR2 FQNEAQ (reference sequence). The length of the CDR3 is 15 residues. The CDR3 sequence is CASSPLGFGTDTQYF. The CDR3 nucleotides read TGTGCCAGCAGCCCCCTCGGGTTTGGCACAGATACGCAGTATTTT.

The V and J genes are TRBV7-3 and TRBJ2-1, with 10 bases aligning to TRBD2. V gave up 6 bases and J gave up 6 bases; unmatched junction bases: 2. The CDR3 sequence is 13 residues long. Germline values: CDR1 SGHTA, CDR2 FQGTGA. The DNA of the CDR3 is TGTGCCAGCAGGCGGACTAGCGGCAATGAGCAGTTCTTC. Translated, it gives CASRRTSGNEQFF.

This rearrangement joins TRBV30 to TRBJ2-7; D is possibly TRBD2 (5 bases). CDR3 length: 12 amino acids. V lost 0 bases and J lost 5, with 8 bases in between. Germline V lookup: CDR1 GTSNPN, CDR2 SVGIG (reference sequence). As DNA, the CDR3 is TGTGCCTGGAGTGTCGGGCGGGACGAGCAGTACTTC. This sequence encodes CAWSVGRDEQYF.

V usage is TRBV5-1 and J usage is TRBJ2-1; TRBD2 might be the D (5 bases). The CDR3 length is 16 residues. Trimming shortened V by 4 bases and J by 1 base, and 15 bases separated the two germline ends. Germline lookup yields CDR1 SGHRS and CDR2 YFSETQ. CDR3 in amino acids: CASSPGNWVSYNEQFF. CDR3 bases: TGCGCCAGCAGCCCGGGGAACTGGGTGTCCTACAATGAGCAGTTCTTC.

Here the CDR3 DNA reads TGTGCCAGCAGCCAAGGAGGGATCACGCAGCCCCAGCATTTT. It encodes CASSQGGITQPQHF. The chain employs TRBV14 and TRBJ1-5; no reliable D call. Per germline, CDR1 SGHDN and CDR2 FVKESK. The CDR3 runs 14 residues. V was pared by 1 base and J by 7 bases, with 11 bases between.

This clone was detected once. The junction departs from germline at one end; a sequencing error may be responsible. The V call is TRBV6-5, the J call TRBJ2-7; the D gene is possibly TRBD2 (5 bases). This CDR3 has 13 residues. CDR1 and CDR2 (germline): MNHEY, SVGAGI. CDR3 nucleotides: TGTGCCAGCAGTTACGCGGCAGCGGTCCAAAAGGACTTC. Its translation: CASSYAAAVQKDF.

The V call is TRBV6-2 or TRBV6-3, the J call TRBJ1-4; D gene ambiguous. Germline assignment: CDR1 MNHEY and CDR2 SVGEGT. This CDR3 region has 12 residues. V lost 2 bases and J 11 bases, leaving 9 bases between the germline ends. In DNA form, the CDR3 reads TGTGCCAGCAGTTACGGGCGGAGGAAACTGTTTTTT. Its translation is CASSYGRRKLFF.

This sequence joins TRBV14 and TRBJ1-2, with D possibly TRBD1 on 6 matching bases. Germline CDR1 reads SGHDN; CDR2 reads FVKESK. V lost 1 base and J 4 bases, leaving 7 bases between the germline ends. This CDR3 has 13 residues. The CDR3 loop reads CASSQAGAYGYTF. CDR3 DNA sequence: TGTGCCAGCAGCCAAGCAGGGGCCTATGGCTACACCTTC. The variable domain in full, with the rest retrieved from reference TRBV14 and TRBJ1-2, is EAGVTQFPSHSVIEKGQTVTLRCDPISGHDNLYWYRRVMGKEIKFLLHFVKESKQDESGMPNNRFLAERTGGTYSTLKVQPAELEDSGVYFCASSQAGAYGYTFGSGTRLTVV.

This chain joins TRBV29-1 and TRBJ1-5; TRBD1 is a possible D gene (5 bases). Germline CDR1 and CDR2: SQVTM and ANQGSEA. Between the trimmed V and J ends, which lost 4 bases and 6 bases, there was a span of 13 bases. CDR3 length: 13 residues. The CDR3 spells CSVVAGYGQPQHF. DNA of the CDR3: TGCAGCGTTGTTGCAGGGTATGGTCAGCCCCAGCATTTT.

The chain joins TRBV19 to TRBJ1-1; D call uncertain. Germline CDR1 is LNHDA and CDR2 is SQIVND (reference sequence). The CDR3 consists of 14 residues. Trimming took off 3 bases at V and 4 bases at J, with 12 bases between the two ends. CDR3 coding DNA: TGTGCCAGTAGTATGGGCAGGATCAGCACTGAAGCTTTCTTT. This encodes CASSMGRISTEAFF.

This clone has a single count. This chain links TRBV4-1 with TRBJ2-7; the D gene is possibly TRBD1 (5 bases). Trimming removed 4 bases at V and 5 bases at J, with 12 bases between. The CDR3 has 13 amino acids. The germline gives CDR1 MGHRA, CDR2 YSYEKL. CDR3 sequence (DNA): TGCGCCAGCAGCCTCACGCAGGGCCACGAGCAGTACTTC. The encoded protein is CASSLTQGHEQYF.

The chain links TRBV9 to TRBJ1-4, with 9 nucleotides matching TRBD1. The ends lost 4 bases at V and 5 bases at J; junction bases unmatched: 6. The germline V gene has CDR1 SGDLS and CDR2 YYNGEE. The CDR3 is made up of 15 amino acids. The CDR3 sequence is CASSTGTGRNEKLFF. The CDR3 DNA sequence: TGTGCCAGCAGCACTGGGACAGGGAGGAATGAAAAACTGTTTTTT.

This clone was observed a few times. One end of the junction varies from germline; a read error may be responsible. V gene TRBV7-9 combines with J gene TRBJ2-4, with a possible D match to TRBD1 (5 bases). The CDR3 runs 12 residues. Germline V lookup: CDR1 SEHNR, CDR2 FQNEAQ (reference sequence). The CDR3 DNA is TGTGCCAGCAGCTTAGACTTCCAGGCAGGGAACTTC. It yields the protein CASSLDFQAGNF. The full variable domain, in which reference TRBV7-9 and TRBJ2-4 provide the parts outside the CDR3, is DTGVSQNPRHKITKRGQNVTFRCDPISEHNRLYWYRQTLGQGPEFLTYFQNEAQLEKSRLLSDRFSAERPKGSFSTLEIQRTEQGDSAMYLCASSLDFQAGNFGAGTRLSVL.

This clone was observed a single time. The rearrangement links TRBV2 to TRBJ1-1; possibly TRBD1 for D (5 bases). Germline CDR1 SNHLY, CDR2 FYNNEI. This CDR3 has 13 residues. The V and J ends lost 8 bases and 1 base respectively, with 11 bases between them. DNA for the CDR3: TGTGCCAGCTCGGGGGAAGGGAACACTGAAGCTTTCTTT. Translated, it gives CASSGEGNTEAFF. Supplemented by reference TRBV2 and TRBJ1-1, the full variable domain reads EPEVTQTPSHQVTQMGQEVILRCVPISNHLYFYWYRQILGQKVEFLVSFYNNEISEKSEIFDDQFSVERPDGSNFTLKIRSTKLEDSAMYFCASSGEGNTEAFFGQGTRLTVV.

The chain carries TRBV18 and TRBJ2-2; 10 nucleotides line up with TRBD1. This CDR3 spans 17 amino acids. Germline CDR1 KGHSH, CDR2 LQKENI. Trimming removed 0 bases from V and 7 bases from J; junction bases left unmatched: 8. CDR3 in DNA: TGTGCCAGCTCACCACCTTCTGGACAGGGGGACGTCGGGGAGCTGTTTTTT. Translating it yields CASSPPSGQGDVGELFF.

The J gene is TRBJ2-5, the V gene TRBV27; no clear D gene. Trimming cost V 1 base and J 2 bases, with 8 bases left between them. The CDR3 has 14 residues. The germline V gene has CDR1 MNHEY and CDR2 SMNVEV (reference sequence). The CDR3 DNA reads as TGTGCCAGCAGTTTATACGGCGGACAAGAGACCCAGTACTTC. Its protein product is CASSLYGGQETQYF.

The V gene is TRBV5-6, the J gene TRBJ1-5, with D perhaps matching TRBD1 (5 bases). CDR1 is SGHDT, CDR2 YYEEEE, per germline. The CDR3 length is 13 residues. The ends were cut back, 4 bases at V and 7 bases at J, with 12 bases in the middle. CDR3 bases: TGTGCCAGCAGCCCCGGGGGTTTACAGCCCCAGCATTTT. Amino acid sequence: CASSPGGLQPQHF.

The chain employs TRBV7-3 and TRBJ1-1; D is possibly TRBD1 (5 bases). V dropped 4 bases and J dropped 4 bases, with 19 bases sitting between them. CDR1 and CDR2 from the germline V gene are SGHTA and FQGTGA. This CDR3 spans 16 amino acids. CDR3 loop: CASSSRQSLLPTEAFF. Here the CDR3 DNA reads TGTGCCAGCAGCTCCCGACAGAGCCTCCTCCCCACTGAAGCTTTCTTT.

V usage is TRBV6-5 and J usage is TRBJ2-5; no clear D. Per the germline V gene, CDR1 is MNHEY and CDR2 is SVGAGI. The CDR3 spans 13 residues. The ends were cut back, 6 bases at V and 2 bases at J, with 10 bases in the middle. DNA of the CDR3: TGTGCCAGCAGGGGCACCATGCAAGAGACCCAGTACTTC. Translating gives CASRGTMQETQYF.

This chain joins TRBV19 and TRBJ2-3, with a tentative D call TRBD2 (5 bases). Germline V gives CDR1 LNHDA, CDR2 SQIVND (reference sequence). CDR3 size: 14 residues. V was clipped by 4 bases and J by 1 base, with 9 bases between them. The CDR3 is CASSSGPGTDTQYF. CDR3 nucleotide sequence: TGTGCCAGTAGTAGCGGGCCTGGCACAGATACGCAGTATTTT.

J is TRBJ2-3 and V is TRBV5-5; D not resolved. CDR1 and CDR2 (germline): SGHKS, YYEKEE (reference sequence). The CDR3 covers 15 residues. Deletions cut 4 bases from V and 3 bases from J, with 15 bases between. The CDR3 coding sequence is TGTGCCAGCAGCCAACTTGAGGTTCAGACAGATACGCAGTATTTT. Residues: CASSQLEVQTDTQYF. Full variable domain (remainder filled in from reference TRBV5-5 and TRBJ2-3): DAGVTQSPTHLIKTRGQQVTLRCSPISGHKSVSWYQQVLGQGPQFIFQYYEKEERGRGNFPDRFSARQFPNYSSELNVNALLLGDSALYLCASSQLEVQTDTQYFGPGTRLTVL.

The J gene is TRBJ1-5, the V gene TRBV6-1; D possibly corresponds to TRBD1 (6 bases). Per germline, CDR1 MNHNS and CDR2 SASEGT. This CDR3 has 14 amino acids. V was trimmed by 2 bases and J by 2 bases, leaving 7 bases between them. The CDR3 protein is CASSENRGNQPQHF. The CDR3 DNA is TGTGCCAGCAGTGAAAACAGGGGCAATCAGCCCCAGCATTTT.

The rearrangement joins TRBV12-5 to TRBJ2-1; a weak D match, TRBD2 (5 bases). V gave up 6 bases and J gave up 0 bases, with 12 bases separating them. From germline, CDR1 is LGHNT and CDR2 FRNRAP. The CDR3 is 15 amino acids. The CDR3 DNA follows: TGTGCTAGTGGCCGTCCTACTAGCTCCTACAATGAGCAGTTCTTC. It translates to CASGRPTSSYNEQFF.

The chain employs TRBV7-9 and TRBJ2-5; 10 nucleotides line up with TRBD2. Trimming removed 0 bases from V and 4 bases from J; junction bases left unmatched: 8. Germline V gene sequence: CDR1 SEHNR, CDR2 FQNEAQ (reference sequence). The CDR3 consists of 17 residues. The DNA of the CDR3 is TGTGCCAGCAGCTTAGCTCAGGCTAGCGGGGGTGGAGAGACCCAGTACTTC. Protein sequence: CASSLAQASGGGETQYF.